This T cell receptor (beta chain) derives from a study of Graves' ophthalmopathy and Graves' hyperthyroidism (dated by TCRdb to 2017 to 2018). A note on the overall study: Peripheral blood samples were taken at the time of initial diagnosis, before any treatment was given. In roughly 6 hyperthyroidism patients, the T-cell repertoire of thyroid tissue was compared with the T-cell repertoire of blood. TCR beta repertoire signatures were used to distinguish Graves' ophthalmopathy from Graves' hyperthyroidism and to predict progression to ophthalmopathy. For independent validation, a separate cohort was made up of 18 hyperthyroidism patients plus 17 patients who later progressed from hyperthyroidism to ophthalmopathy. In total, approximately 130 blood samples were TCR-sequenced: around 42 ophthalmopathy, some 80 hyperthyroidism and approximately 17 hyperthyroidism-to-ophthalmopathy patients. To explore V-J signatures that distinguish ophthalmopathy from hyperthyroidism, a discovery set of around 100 patients was enrolled, made up of 40 to 45 with ophthalmopathy and 57 with stable hyperthyroidism. After sampling, hyperthyroidism patients received methimazole starting at 30 mg daily, and ophthalmopathy patients received high-dose intravenous methylprednisolone. The full study reports these points: The 13-signature model separated ophthalmopathy from stable hyperthyroidism with approximately 90% sensitivity and roughly 84% specificity in cross-validation, and 80%/75% in the test set. Most of the expanded thyroid clonotypes with a frequency above 0.001 were also detected in blood, and it was suggested that the thyroid immune response may be reflected by blood repertoires. In validation, the model predicted ophthalmopathy progression with 55% to 71% sensitivity and about 73% specificity; eleven to twelve predicted patients were CT-confirmed with GO in a median of about 6.1 months. No statistical method was used to predetermine the sample size, and group allocation was not hidden from the investigators.

For repertoire sequencing, the TCR beta CDR3 regions were amplified from RNA transcripts. A first-round RT-PCR used HTBI primers with the Qiagen OneStep RT-PCR kit, followed by a second-round multiplex PCR, size selection and purification. Libraries were sequenced on an Illumina HiSeq2000 using paired-end 100 bp reads. The source study handled its data this way. SOAPnuke was used to process the reads, removing any read that contained adapters or uncalled bases, had a mean Phred below 15, or lacked an exact match to the constant primer or identifier. High-quality paired reads were merged with COPE v1.2.5. Each unique nucleotide sequence was treated as a clonotype, and MiTCR v1.1 was used to align the clonotypes to the IMGT TRB V, D and J references. The analysis was limited to V-J combinations with a frequency above 0.0001, which together covered approximately 99% of the repertoires. A TCR clonal expansion and chaos score per V-J combination was defined as the ratio of F50 clonal expansion to chaos observed in the TCRdist matrix. Features were reduced by Welch's t-statistics and random forest to around 13 V-J combinations, which fed a naive Bayes classifier. The Morisita-Horn index was used to measure how similar the thyroid and blood repertoires were. TCRdb reworked the public reads: Q25 trimming with fastp, MiXCR clone assembly, productive beta chains retained. For every CDR3 protein sequence, its rows merge into one entry that carries the most common genes and DNA. These V and J calls derive from TCRdb rather than the authors' analysis. In all, the sample holds about 370,000 distinct CDR3 sequences, and 15% to 20% of those were seen once. The ten largest clonotypes hold roughly 2.3% of the sample.

Hyperthyroidism was considered stable if no progression to ophthalmopathy occurred within 18 months of follow-up. Hyperthyroidism patients were newly diagnosed, with disease duration under 2 months, and aged 18 to 65 years. Patients were excluded if they had other autoimmune diseases, uncontrolled infections, pregnancy or lactation. Clinical symptoms, serum thyroxine, TRAb, thyroid ultrasound and orbital computed tomography were used for diagnosis. PBMCs were isolated from 10 ml of fresh peripheral blood by Ficoll-Paque density gradient centrifugation. Total RNA was extracted with Trizol reagent and quality-checked on an Agilent 2100 Bioanalyzer. Comment on this clonotype: No antigen is known for it. Without the conserved terminal phenylalanine or tryptophan, this CDR3 likely stems from a read error.

The sequence was obtained from an adult woman with stable Graves' hyperthyroidism. Source material: peripheral blood.

The CDR3 reads as follows: CASREGLNQPQHY. The DNA reads TGTGCCAGTAGGGAAGGGCTCAATCAGCCCCAGCATTAT. The V gene is TRBV19 and the J gene is TRBJ1-5; the D gene remains uncertain. The germline V gene (reference sequence) gives CDR1 as LNHDA and CDR2 as SQIVND. V is cut by 6 bases and J by 3 bases, and the space between the germline ends is 9 bases. The CDR3 comprises 13 residues, both ends counted. Only the CDR3 portion is preserved as DNA: 39 bases, with reading frame beginning at the first base.